One TCR beta chain is described in this entry. The antigen is not known. One end of the junction is discordant with germline, which a read error may explain. Looked up from germline, CDR1 is LGHDT and CDR2 is YNNKEL (reference sequence). CDR3 length: 14 amino acids. The data were obtained in a study of Graves' ophthalmopathy and Graves' hyperthyroidism. General study findings and limits: With a specificity of about 75% and a sensitivity of about 71%, the model predicted ophthalmopathy progression.

Hyperthyroidism showing no ophthalmopathy within 18 months of follow-up was stable. Amplified material comprised TCR beta CDR3 regions derived from RNA transcripts. First-round RT-PCR with HTBI primers preceded a second-round multiplex PCR. TCRdb re-called the multiplex PCR reads with MiXCR, one entry per CDR3 protein. Altogether some 350,000 distinct CDR3 sequences are present, roughly 17% being singletons, with the ten largest covering 2.4%. The sequence was obtained from an adult woman with stable Graves' hyperthyroidism. V is TRBV3-1 and J is TRBJ1-1, with 8 nucleotides matching TRBD1. Specimen: peripheral blood. The CDR3 sequence is CVSSQATGGTEAFF. The CDR3 DNA reads TGTGTCAGCAGCCAGGCTACAGGGGGCACTGAAGCTTTCTTT.